Reported below is one T cell receptor beta chain. The data are from a study of cytomegalovirus exposure and HLA in healthy donors. The germline CDR1 and CDR2 sequences are SNHLY and FYNNEI. The germline V and J ends were trimmed by 6 bases and 3 bases, with 14 bases remaining between them. The CDR3 extends over 15 amino acids. This PCR relied on a set of 60 Vbeta primers and 13 Jbeta primers. The repertoire was sequenced with immunoSEQ multiplex PCR; TCRdb's copy has only in-frame clones and lacks some. This sample has about 190,000 clones; roughly 80% occur once, and the top ten carry 3% to 3.5%. The origin of this receptor is a woman aged 30 to 39 in good health and CMV-seropositive. The chain employs TRBV2 and TRBJ2-2; D is perhaps TRBD2 (5 bases). The sample was PBMCs. This chain's CDR3 is CASRDDGVHTGELFF. CDR3 sequence (DNA): TGTGCCAGCAGAGATGACGGGGTTCACACCGGGGAGCTGTTTTTT. Complete variable domain (other parts from reference TRBV2 and TRBJ2-2): EPEVTQTPSHQVTQMGQEVILRCVPISNHLYFYWYRQILGQKVEFLVSFYNNEISEKSEIFDDQFSVERPDGSNFTLKIRSTKLEDSAMYFCASRDDGVHTGELFFGEGSRLTVL.